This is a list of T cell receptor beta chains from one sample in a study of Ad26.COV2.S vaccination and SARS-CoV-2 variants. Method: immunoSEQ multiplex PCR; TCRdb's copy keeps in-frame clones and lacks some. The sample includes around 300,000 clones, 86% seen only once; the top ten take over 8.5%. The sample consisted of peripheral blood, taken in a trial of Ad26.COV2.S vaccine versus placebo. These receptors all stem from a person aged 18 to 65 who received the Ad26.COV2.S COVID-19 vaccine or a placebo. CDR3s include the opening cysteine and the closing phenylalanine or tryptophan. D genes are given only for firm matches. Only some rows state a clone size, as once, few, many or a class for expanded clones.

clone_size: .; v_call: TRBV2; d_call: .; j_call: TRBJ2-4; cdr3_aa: CASSEQGRKNIQYF; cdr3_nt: TGTGCCAGCAGTGAACAGGGGAGGAAAAACATTCAGTACTTC
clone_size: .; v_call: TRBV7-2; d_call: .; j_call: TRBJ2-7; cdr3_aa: CASSPPGIRGRVTDF; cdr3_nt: TGTGCCAGCAGCCCCCCCGGGATCCGAGGGCGGGTTACTGACTTC
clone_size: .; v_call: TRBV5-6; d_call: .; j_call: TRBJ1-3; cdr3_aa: CASSFWDSGNTIYF; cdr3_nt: TGTGCCAGCAGCTTTTGGGACTCTGGAAACACCATATATTTT
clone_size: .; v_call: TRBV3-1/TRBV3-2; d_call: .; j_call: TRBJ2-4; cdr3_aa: CASSQQDGKNIQYF; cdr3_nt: TGTGCCAGCAGCCAACAGGACGGCAAAAACATTCAGTACTTC
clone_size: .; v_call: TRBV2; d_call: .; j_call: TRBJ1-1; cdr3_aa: CASSGGRGEAFF; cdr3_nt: TGTGCCAGCAGTGGGGGCCGGGGTGAAGCTTTCTTT
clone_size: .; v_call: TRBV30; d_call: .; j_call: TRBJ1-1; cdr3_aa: CAGRSTVYTEAFF; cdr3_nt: TGTGCCGGCCGGTCGACCGTCTACACTGAAGCTTTCTTT
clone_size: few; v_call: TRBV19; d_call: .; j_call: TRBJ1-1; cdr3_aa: CAGSQGWDTEAFF; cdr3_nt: TGTGCCGGGTCCCAGGGATGGGACACTGAAGCTTTCTTT
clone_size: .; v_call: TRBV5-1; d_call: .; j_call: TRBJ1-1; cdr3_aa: CASQGVPNTEAFF; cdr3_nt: TGCGCCAGCCAAGGGGTCCCGAACACTGAAGCTTTCTTT
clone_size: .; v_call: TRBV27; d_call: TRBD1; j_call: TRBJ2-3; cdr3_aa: CASSPILVTGVSEDTQYF; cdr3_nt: TGTGCCAGTTCTCCCATTCTGGTGACAGGGGTCTCAGAAGATACGCAGTATTTT
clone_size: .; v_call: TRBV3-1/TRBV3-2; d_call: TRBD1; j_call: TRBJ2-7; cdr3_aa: CASSQRGTGKEQYF; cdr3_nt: TGTGCCAGCAGCCAGAGGGGGACAGGGAAGGAGCAGTACTTC
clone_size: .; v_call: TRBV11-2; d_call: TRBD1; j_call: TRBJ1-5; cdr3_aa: CASSPGTGGPYDNQPQHF; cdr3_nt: TGTGCCAGCAGCCCCGGGACAGGGGGACCTTACGACAATCAGCCCCAGCATTTT
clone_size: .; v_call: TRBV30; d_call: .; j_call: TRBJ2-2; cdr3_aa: CAWSVRRGLNTGELFF; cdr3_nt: TGTGCCTGGAGTGTAAGGCGGGGCCTGAACACCGGGGAGCTGTTTTTT
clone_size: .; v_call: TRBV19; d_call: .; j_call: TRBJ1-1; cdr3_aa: CASRGGLLNTEAFF; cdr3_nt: TGTGCCAGTAGGGGGGGACTCTTGAACACTGAAGCTTTCTTT
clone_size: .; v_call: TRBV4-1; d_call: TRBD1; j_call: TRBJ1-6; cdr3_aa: CASSQDGTGDSPLHF; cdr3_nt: TGCGCCAGCAGCCAAGATGGGACAGGGGATTCACCCCTCCACTTT
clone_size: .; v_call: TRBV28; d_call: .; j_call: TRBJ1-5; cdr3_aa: CASRQGFNQPQHF; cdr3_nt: TGTGCCAGCAGGCAGGGTTTCAATCAGCCCCAGCATTTT
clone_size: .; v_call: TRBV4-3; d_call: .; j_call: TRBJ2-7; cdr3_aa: CASSPGPGGYEQYF; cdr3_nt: TGCGCCAGCAGCCCTGGTCCAGGAGGCTACGAGCAGTACTTC
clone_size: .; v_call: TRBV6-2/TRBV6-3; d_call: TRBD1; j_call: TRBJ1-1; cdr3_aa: CASSRPGQGFGAFF; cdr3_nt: TGTGCCAGCAGCCGTCCGGGACAGGGGTTTGGAGCTTTCTTT
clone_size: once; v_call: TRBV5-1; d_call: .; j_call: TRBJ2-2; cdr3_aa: CASSLRHLGGELFF; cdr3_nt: TGCGCCAGCAGCTTGAGGCACTTGGGCGGGGAGCTGTTTTTT
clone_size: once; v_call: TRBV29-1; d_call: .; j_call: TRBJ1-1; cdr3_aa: CSVEVGTMNTEAFF; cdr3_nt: TGCAGCGTTGAAGTCGGGACCATGAACACTGAAGCTTTCTTT
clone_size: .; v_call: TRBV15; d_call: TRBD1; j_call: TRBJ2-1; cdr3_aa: CAIARTGGIGEQFF; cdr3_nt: TGTGCCATTGCGAGGACAGGGGGTATAGGTGAGCAGTTCTTC
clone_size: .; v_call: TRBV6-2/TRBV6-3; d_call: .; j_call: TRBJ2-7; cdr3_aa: CATSLQGSLYEQYF; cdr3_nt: TGTGCCACCAGCCTACAGGGTTCCCTCTACGAGCAGTACTTC
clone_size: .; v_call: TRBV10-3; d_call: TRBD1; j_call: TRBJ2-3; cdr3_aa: CAIRGGQGSDTQYF; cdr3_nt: TGTGCCATCAGAGGGGGACAGGGGTCAGATACGCAGTATTTT